This passage covers 5 T cell receptor beta chains from one sample sequenced in a study of blood T cell repertoires in COVID-19 (dated by TCRdb to the early 2020s). Receptors were amplified or captured by the immunoSEQ multiplex PCR assay. Here the immuneACCESS table is served through TCRdb, limited to in-frame sequences with V and J called. Missing clones are a known gap in these copies; in checked studies unresolved V genes cover under half, and the rest lacks a known reason. This sample gives 65,000 or so clones in total; more than 75% of them show up just once. Approximately 3% of the sample is taken by the ten largest. Sequenced sample: peripheral blood. Receptors originate from a man over 45 with active COVID-19.

This chain uses TRBV7-8 with TRBJ1-1; D gene uncertain. This CDR3 spans 14 amino acids. From germline, CDR1 is SGHVS and CDR2 FQNEAQ. V was cut by 4 bases and J by 1 base, with 10 bases left in between. The DNA for the CDR3 is TGTGCCAGCAGCTCCTCCCGGGGGAACACTGAAGCTTTCTTT. Translated, it gives CASSSSRGNTEAFF. The variable domain in full, completed from reference TRBV7-8 and TRBJ1-1, reads GAGVSQSPRYKVAKRGQDVALRCDPISGHVSLFWYQQALGQGPEFLTYFQNEAQLDKSGLPSDRFFAERPEGSVSTLKIQRTQQEDSAVYLCASSSSRGNTEAFFGQGTRLTVV.

This chain connects TRBV5-5 to TRBJ1-5; 7 bases align to TRBD1. This CDR3 has 15 residues. Germline V lookup: CDR1 SGHKS, CDR2 YYEKEE (reference sequence). J lost 6 bases, V lost 0 bases, and 6 bases had no gene match. CDR3 protein: CASSLVVGQTQPQHF. CDR3 in DNA: TGTGCCAGCAGCTTGGTCGTGGGACAGACTCAGCCCCAGCATTTT.

This chain connects TRBV11-2 to TRBJ2-5; a possible D gene is TRBD1 (5 bases). Germline V gene data show CDR1 as SGHAT and CDR2 as FQNNGV. The CDR3 totals 14 residues. Trimming stripped 1 base from V and 5 bases from J, with 11 bases between. The CDR3 is CASSLAGLGETQYF. CDR3 coding DNA: TGTGCCAGCAGCTTAGCAGGGCTTGGTGAGACCCAGTACTTC.

The chain employs TRBV25-1 and TRBJ1-2; 9 bases match TRBD1. Germline assignment: CDR1 MGHDK and CDR2 SYGVNS. V lost 5 bases to trimming and J lost 5 bases; unmatched junction nucleotides: 3. CDR3 length equals 13 residues. CDR3 DNA: TGTGCCAGCAGTTTCGGACAGGGGTATGGCTACACCTTC. Its protein product is CASSFGQGYGYTF.

V and J are TRBV27 and TRBJ2-7; a weak D match, TRBD1 (6 bases). CDR1 is MNHEY and CDR2 is SMNVEV in the germline V gene (reference sequence). The CDR3 runs 14 residues. Trimming cost V 5 bases and J 3 bases, with 14 bases left between them. CDR3 nucleotides: TGTGCCAGCAGTGTGCGCAGGGGTAGCTACGAGCAGTACTTC. Protein: CASSVRRGSYEQYF.